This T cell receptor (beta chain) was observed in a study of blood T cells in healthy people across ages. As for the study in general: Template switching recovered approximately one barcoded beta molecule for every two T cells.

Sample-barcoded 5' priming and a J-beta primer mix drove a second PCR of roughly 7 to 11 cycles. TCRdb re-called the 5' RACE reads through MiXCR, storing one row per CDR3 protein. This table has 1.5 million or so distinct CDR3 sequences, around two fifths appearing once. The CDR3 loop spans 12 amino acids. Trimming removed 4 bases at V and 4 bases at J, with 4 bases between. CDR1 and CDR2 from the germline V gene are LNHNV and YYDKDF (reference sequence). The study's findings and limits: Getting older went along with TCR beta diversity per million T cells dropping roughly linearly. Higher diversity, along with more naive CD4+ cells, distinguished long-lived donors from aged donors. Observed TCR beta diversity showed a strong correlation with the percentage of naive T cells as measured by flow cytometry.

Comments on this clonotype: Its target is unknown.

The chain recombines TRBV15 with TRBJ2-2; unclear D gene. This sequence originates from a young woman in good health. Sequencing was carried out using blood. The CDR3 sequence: CATSIPTGELFF. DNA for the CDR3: TGTGCCACCAGCATTCCCACCGGGGAGCTGTTTTTT.